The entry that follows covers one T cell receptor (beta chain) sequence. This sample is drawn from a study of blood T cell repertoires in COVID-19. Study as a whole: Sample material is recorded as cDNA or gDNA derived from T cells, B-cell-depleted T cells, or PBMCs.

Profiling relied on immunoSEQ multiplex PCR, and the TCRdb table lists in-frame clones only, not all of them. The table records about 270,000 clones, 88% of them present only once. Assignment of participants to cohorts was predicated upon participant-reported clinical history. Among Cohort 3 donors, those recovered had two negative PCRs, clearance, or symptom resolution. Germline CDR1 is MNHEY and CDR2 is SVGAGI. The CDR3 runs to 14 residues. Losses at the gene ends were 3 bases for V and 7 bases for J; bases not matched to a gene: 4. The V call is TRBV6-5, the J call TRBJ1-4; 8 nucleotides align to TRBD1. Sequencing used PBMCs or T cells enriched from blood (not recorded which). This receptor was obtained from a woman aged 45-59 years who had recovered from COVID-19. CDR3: CASSYDRGGEKLFF. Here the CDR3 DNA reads TGTGCCAGCAGTTATGACAGGGGTGGTGAAAAACTGTTTTTT.